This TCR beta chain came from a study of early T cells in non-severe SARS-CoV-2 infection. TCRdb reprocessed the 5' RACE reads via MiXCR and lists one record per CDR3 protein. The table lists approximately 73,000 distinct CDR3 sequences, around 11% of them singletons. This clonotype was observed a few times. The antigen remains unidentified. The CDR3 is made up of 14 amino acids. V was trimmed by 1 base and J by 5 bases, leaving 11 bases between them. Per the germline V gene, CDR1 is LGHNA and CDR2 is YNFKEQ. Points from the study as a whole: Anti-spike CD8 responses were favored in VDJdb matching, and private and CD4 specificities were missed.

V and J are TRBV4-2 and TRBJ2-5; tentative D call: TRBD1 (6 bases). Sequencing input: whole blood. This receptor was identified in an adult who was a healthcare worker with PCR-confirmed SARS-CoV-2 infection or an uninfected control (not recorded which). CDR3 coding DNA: TGTGCCAGCAGCCAAGCGGGCAGGGGTGAGACCCAGTACTTC. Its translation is CASSQAGRGETQYF.